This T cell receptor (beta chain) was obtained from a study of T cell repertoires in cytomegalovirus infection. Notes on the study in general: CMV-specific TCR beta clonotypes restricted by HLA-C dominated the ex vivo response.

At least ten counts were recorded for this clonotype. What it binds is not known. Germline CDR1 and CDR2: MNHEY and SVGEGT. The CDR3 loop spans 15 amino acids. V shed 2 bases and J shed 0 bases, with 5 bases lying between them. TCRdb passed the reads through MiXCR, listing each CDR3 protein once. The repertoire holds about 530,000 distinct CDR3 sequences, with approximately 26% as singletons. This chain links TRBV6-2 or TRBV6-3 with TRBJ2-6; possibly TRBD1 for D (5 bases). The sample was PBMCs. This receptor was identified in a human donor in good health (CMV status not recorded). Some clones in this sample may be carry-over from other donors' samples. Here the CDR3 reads CASSYRGSGANVLTF. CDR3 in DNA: TGTGCCAGCAGTTACAGGGGCTCTGGGGCCAACGTCCTGACTTTC.